The 29 T cell receptor beta chains below all came from one sample that was sequenced in a study of CD8 T cells in ankylosing spondylitis (dated by TCRdb to 2015 to 2018). The protocol used for the library was 5' RACE. Data came from an Illumina HiSeq 2500. TCRdb reworked the public reads: Q25 trimming with fastp, MiXCR clone assembly, productive beta chains retained. Every CDR3 protein is listed once, alongside the most common genes and DNA of its rows. The table for this sample lists hundreds of thousands of distinct CDR3 sequences; 20% to 30% of them were counted only once. Of the sample, around 6.3% falls within the top ten clones. The specimen sequenced was blood, either unsorted or a sorted T cell fraction (not recorded which). All receptors derive from a male donor with ankylosing spondylitis or in good health (not recorded which).

This clonotype has more than one count but fewer than ten. This sequence joins TRBV20-1 and TRBJ2-3, with TRBD2 matching 11 bases. The CDR3 has 15 amino acids. Germline V gene sequence: CDR1 DFQATT, CDR2 SNEGSKA (reference sequence). J was trimmed by 1 base and V by 4 bases; bases with no gene match: 4. DNA of the CDR3: TGCAGTGCTACCCCGGGACTAGCGGGCACAGATACGCAGTATTTT. Translating it yields CSATPGLAGTDTQYF.

The chain is built from TRBV12-3 or TRBV12-4 and TRBJ2-3, with 8 bases lining up with TRBD2. Germline trimming cut 5 bases from V and 3 bases from J; bases unmatched to any gene: 10. The CDR3 length is 16 residues. The DNA of the CDR3 is TGTGCCAGCAGTCCGACAGCGGGAGTGTCGACAGATACGCAGTATTTT. As protein: CASSPTAGVSTDTQYF.

This clonotype was counted at least ten times. This rearrangement joins TRBV5-4 to TRBJ2-1; D uncertain. The V gene's germline CDR1 is SGHNT and CDR2 YYREEE (reference sequence). CDR3 length: 13 amino acids. Trimming left V 0 bases short and J 5 bases short, with 6 bases between. This chain's CDR3 is CASSLVFHNEQFF. The CDR3 DNA reads TGTGCCAGCAGCTTGGTATTCCACAATGAGCAGTTCTTC.

This chain uses TRBV20-1 with TRBJ2-1, with D maybe TRBD1 (5 bases). This CDR3 has 15 amino acids. Germline CDR1 reads DFQATT; CDR2 reads SNEGSKA (reference sequence). The V gene lost 3 bases and the J gene lost 0 bases, with 12 bases spanning the gap. CDR3 coding DNA: TGCAGTGCTAGCGACCTTAGGGGCTCCTACAATGAGCAGTTCTTC. This sequence encodes CSASDLRGSYNEQFF.

Points on this clonotype: This may be a read error, as it is one base from a much larger clone. This likely comes from a read error, as the CDR3 has no conserved phenylalanine or tryptophan at its end. V gene TRBV10-3 combines with J gene TRBJ2-5, with TRBD2 as a possible D gene (6 bases). The V and J ends lost 5 bases and 5 bases respectively, with 18 bases between them. CDR1 is ENHRY, CDR2 SYGVKD, per germline. The CDR3 is 15 amino acids. The CDR3 coding sequence is TGTGCCATCAGTTTTTTTAGCGGTCAAGGGGAGACCCAGTACTCC. Its protein product is CAISFFSGQGETQYS.

The sample holds many counts of this clonotype. V gene TRBV5-1 combines with J gene TRBJ1-5; 7 bases map to TRBD1. The junction had 9 bases not matched to a gene; V was cut back by 0 bases and J by 6 bases. The germline CDR1 and CDR2 sequences are SGHRS and YFSETQ. The CDR3 runs to 16 residues. The CDR3 coding sequence is TGCGCCAGCAGCTTGGGTACAGGGGCCGCATCTCAGCCCCAGCATTTT. It codes for CASSLGTGAASQPQHF.

This clonotype was seen repeatedly, ten times or more. The chain is built from TRBV12-3 or TRBV12-4 and TRBJ2-2; tentative D call: TRBD2 (5 bases). CDR3 length equals 16 residues. Trimming took 3 bases from V and 4 from J, leaving 15 bases between them. The CDR3 region is CASSLMEAGSTGELFF. The DNA of the CDR3 is TGTGCCAGCAGTTTGATGGAGGCGGGCAGCACCGGGGAGCTGTTTTTT.

The chain employs TRBV29-1 and TRBJ1-5; D might be TRBD1 (5 bases). Germline values: CDR1 SQVTM, CDR2 ANQGSEA. The CDR3 spans 13 residues. V dropped 4 bases and J dropped 5 bases, with 12 bases sitting between them. The CDR3 protein is CSVAQGLDQPQHF. The CDR3 nucleotides read TGCAGCGTTGCCCAGGGTTTGGATCAGCCCCAGCATTTT.

The rearrangement links TRBV5-1 to TRBJ2-1; D uncertain. This CDR3 spans 15 amino acids. Germline V gene sequence: CDR1 SGHRS, CDR2 YFSETQ. V lost 3 bases to trimming and J lost 7 bases, with 17 bases between them. The CDR3: CASSSETNRVNEQFF. The DNA for the CDR3 is TGCGCCAGCAGCTCGGAGACAAATAGGGTGAATGAGCAGTTCTTC. Using reference TRBV5-1 and TRBJ2-1 for the parts outside the CDR3, the full variable domain is KAGVTQTPRYLIKTRGQQVTLSCSPISGHRSVSWYQQTPGQGLQFLFEYFSETQRNKGNFPGRFSGRQFSNSRSEMNVSTLELGDSALYLCASSSETNRVNEQFFGPGTRLTVL.

The rearrangement links TRBV12-3 or TRBV12-4 to TRBJ1-1; possibly TRBD1 for D (6 bases). This CDR3 contains 12 residues. Between the trimmed V and J ends, which lost 5 bases and 10 bases, there was a span of 14 bases. CDR3 protein: CASSRGGGGAFF. The CDR3 DNA sequence: TGTGCCAGCAGTAGAGGGGGGGGGGGAGCTTTCTTT.

This clonotype was counted at least ten times. The chain combines TRBV5-1 with TRBJ2-5, with TRBD2 identical over 12 bases. The germline gives CDR1 SGHRS, CDR2 YFSETQ. V shed 1 base, J shed 5 bases, and the junction held 3 bases outside the gene matches. The CDR3 loop spans 15 amino acids. For the CDR3, the DNA is TGCGCCAGCAGCTTGTGGACTAGCGGGATGGAGACCCAGTACTTC. It encodes CASSLWTSGMETQYF. Supplemented by reference TRBV5-1 and TRBJ2-5, the full variable domain reads KAGVTQTPRYLIKTRGQQVTLSCSPISGHRSVSWYQQTPGQGLQFLFEYFSETQRNKGNFPGRFSGRQFSNSRSEMNVSTLELGDSALYLCASSLWTSGMETQYFGPGTRLLVL.

The table lists this clonotype with many counts. The chain links TRBV10-3 to TRBJ2-3; 9 bases are a match to TRBD1. V lost 4 bases and J lost 4; bases outside the gene matches: 6. This CDR3 has 15 residues. Germline values: CDR1 ENHRY, CDR2 SYGVKD. The chain's CDR3 is CAISARDRVADTQYF. CDR3 DNA sequence: TGTGCCATCAGTGCCCGGGACAGGGTGGCAGATACGCAGTATTTT.

The V and J genes are TRBV5-1 and TRBJ2-1; 8 positions agree with TRBD1. V lost 4 bases, J lost 3 bases, and 9 bases stayed unmatched. Germline CDR1 and CDR2: SGHRS and YFSETQ. CDR3 size: 16 residues. Here the CDR3 reads CASSPRTGSGYNEQFF. The CDR3 DNA reads as TGCGCCAGCAGCCCACGGACAGGGAGCGGCTACAATGAGCAGTTCTTC.

This clonotype was detected ten times or more. The chain links TRBV29-1 to TRBJ2-2, with 9 bases lining up with TRBD2. Per germline, CDR1 SQVTM and CDR2 ANQGSEA. CDR3 length: 18 amino acids. V trimming: 4 bases; J trimming: 4 bases; junction bases outside the gene matches: 16. Here the CDR3 reads CSVAKTLVGGRATGELFF. The CDR3 DNA follows: TGCAGCGTTGCGAAAACCCTCGTTGGCGGGAGGGCCACCGGGGAGCTGTTTTTT.

This clonotype was detected ten times or more. V usage is TRBV12-3 or TRBV12-4 and J usage is TRBJ2-7, with 7 bases that match TRBD2. The length of the CDR3 is 16 residues. The junction had 10 bases not matched to a gene; V was cut back by 5 bases and J by 0 bases. CDR3 loop: CASSHASGTSSYEQYF. DNA of the CDR3: TGTGCCAGCAGTCACGCTAGCGGAACGAGCTCCTACGAGCAGTACTTC.

This rearrangement joins TRBV15 to TRBJ1-3, with TRBD1 matching over 9 bases. V was pared by 1 base and J by 4 bases, with 2 bases of the junction left unmatched. This CDR3 is 15 amino acids long. Per germline, CDR1 LNHNV and CDR2 YYDKDF (reference sequence). The CDR3 DNA reads as TGTGCCACCAGCAGAGTGGGACAGGGAGGAAACACCATATATTTT. Its protein is CATSRVGQGGNTIYF.

This clonotype was detected many times. The V gene is TRBV12-3 or TRBV12-4, the J gene TRBJ2-3, with 7 nucleotides matching TRBD2. This CDR3 is 14 amino acids long. The ends lost 3 bases at V and 8 bases at J; junction bases unmatched: 8. CDR3 protein: CASSFGGSMVTQYF. The CDR3 DNA follows: TGTGCCAGCAGTTTCGGCGGGAGTATGGTTACGCAGTATTTT.

This clonotype was recorded at least ten times. The chain uses TRBV4-1 and TRBJ2-3; D is unclear. CDR3 length equals 14 residues. CDR1 and CDR2 from the germline V gene are MGHRA and YSYEKL. Trimming pared 1 base from V and 5 bases from J, leaving 10 bases between. In DNA, the CDR3 is TGCGCCAGCAGCCAAGCGGAACGAATAGATACGCAGTATTTT. It codes for CASSQAERIDTQYF.

The rearrangement joins TRBV7-9 to TRBJ2-7; 11 bases agree with TRBD2. The CDR3 is made up of 17 amino acids. Per germline, CDR1 SEHNR and CDR2 FQNEAQ (reference sequence). V trimming: 5 bases; J trimming: 2 bases; junction bases outside the gene matches: 11. CDR3 in amino acids: CASSQGLAGGQPYEQYF. The CDR3 nucleotides are TGTGCCAGCAGCCAGGGGCTAGCGGGAGGTCAGCCCTACGAGCAGTACTTC.

This clonotype was recorded many times. This CDR3 is CASSLAGQGSGELFF. The CDR3 DNA sequence: TGTGCCAGCAGTTTAGCGGGACAGGGGTCCGGGGAGCTGTTTTTT. V gene TRBV12-3 or TRBV12-4 combines with J gene TRBJ2-2; TRBD1 agrees at 10 bases. The CDR3 length is 15 residues. After removal of 0 bases from V and 6 bases from J, the junction contained 1 base not matched to a gene.

The J gene is TRBJ2-1, the V gene TRBV11-2; 7 bases fit TRBD2. The CDR3 contains 18 residues. Germline assignment: CDR1 SGHAT and CDR2 FQNNGV. With 2 bases clipped from V and 3 bases from J, the junction kept 13 bases outside the gene matches. The CDR3 spells CASSLQGPGTINYNEQFF. The CDR3 DNA sequence: TGTGCCAGCAGCTTACAGGGCCCCGGGACTATAAACTACAATGAGCAGTTCTTC.

This rearrangement joins TRBV5-6 to TRBJ2-7; D is possibly TRBD1 or TRBD2 (5 bases each). V lost 4 bases and J lost 12, with 29 bases in between. The CDR3 is 16 amino acids. Looked up from germline, CDR1 is SGHDT and CDR2 is YYEEEE. The CDR3 bases are TGTGCCAGCAGCCCATCCTTTGGGGGTCTCACCCCCCGGATGTACTTC. It is translated as CASSPSFGGLTPRMYF.

This clonotype came up a few times. This chain uses TRBV6-1 with TRBJ2-5; D is possibly TRBD1 (6 bases). Germline-derived CDR1 and CDR2 are MNHNS and SASEGT. The CDR3 length is 14 residues. Trimming left V 6 bases short and J 5 bases short, with 16 bases between. The CDR3: CASRQGPWGETQYF. As DNA, the CDR3 is TGTGCCAGCAGGCAGGGGCCCTGGGGGGAGACCCAGTACTTC.

This clonotype was counted between two and nine times. This chain uses TRBV12-3 or TRBV12-4 with TRBJ1-1, with TRBD1 as a possible D gene (5 bases). Trimming left V 3 bases short and J 3 bases short, with 14 bases between. The CDR3 is made up of 15 amino acids. In nucleotides, the CDR3 is TGTGCCAGCAGTTTCAGGACCCGGGGGTACACTGAAGCTTTCTTT. Residues: CASSFRTRGYTEAFF.

The rearrangement links TRBV6-1 to TRBJ1-4; perhaps TRBD1 as D (6 bases). This CDR3 region has 14 residues. Germline CDR1 and CDR2: MNHNS and SASEGT. V was pared by 7 bases and J by 7 bases, with 16 bases between. The CDR3 nucleotides read TGTGCCAGCACTGGGGGCGGGATTGCTGAAAAACTGTTTTTT. Protein sequence: CASTGGGIAEKLFF.

The chain carries TRBV7-3 and TRBJ2-1; a weak D match, TRBD2 (6 bases). The germline V gene has CDR1 SGHTA and CDR2 FQGTGA. The CDR3 loop spans 16 amino acids. Trimming cost V 5 bases and J 8 bases, with 22 bases left between them. CDR3 nucleotides: TGTGCCAGCAGCCAGAACCCGGGACTTGGTAGGCATGAGCAGTTCTTC. Protein: CASSQNPGLGRHEQFF.

The CDR3 here is CASSQDTGANTGELFF. CDR3 in DNA: TGCGCCAGCAGCCAAGACACAGGGGCCAACACCGGGGAGCTGTTTTTT. The chain joins TRBV4-3 to TRBJ2-2; TRBD1 matches 7 bases. The germline V gene has CDR1 LGHNA and CDR2 YSLEER. The V segment lost 0 bases and the J segment 2 bases; nucleotides outside the gene matches: 3. The CDR3 consists of 16 residues.

This clonotype was found many times. The rearrangement links TRBV20-1 to TRBJ1-3; 7 bases line up with TRBD1. V trimming: 0 bases; J trimming: 4 bases; junction bases outside the gene matches: 6. Germline CDR1 reads DFQATT; CDR2 reads SNEGSKA (reference sequence). The CDR3 runs to 15 residues. CDR3 in amino acids: CSARDWTGSGNTIYF. In nucleotides, the CDR3 is TGCAGTGCTAGAGACTGGACAGGTTCAGGAAACACCATATATTTT.

This clonotype appeared many times. The V and J genes are TRBV20-1 and TRBJ1-2; D uncertain. Germline V lookup: CDR1 DFQATT, CDR2 SNEGSKA (reference sequence). V lost 5 bases and J 3 bases, leaving 10 bases between the germline ends. The CDR3 totals 12 residues. The CDR3 loop is CSASVSDYGYTF. The CDR3 DNA reads TGCAGTGCTTCCGTCAGCGACTATGGCTACACCTTC.